Listed below are T cell receptor beta chains from one sample, sequenced in a study of blood T cell repertoires in COVID-19. Libraries were prepared by immunoSEQ multiplex PCR; TCRdb keeps only in-frame clonotypes and omits some of them. Found here are roughly 290,000 clones, around 91% of them singletons; the top ten hold roughly 1.5%. Sequencing was performed on PBMCs or T cells enriched from blood (not recorded which). These receptors were obtained from a woman aged 18 to 35 with acute COVID-19. Each CDR3 is given with its conserved first and last residue.

>TRBJ2-2|TRBV4-3
CASSQHHALVWGDTGELFF
>TRBJ2-1|TRBV5-1
CASSLGLAGESSGYNEQFF
>TRBJ2-1|TRBV19
CASSKLAGVGDEQFF
>TRBJ2-3|TRBV7-8
CASSPSGSRATDTQYF
>TRBJ2-1|TRBV10-3
CATSGMANEQFF
>TRBJ2-5|TRBV10-2
CASSEPPGEGFGETQYF
>TRBJ2-7|TRBV4-1
CASSQGGSGRSYEQYF
>TRBJ2-1|TRBV28
CASTPDSRAYNEQFF
>TRBJ2-3|TRBV7-3
CASSLLGKTDTQYF
>TRBJ2-3|TRBV11-2
CASSPTGGGRVSDTQYF
>TRBJ1-2|TRBV12-5
CASGRDRVYGYTF
>TRBJ2-1|TRBV19
CASSINPAIRTYNEQFF
>TRBJ1-6|TRBV11-2
CASSLSSTGYNSPLHF
>TRBJ2-7|TRBV5-5
CASSLWSQSSYEQYF
>TRBJ1-1|TRBV5-4
CASREGFVPNTEAFF
>TRBJ2-2|TRBV24-1
CATSDPVPPVRGGELFF
>TRBJ2-1|TRBV15
CATSRAKLAGSYNEQFF